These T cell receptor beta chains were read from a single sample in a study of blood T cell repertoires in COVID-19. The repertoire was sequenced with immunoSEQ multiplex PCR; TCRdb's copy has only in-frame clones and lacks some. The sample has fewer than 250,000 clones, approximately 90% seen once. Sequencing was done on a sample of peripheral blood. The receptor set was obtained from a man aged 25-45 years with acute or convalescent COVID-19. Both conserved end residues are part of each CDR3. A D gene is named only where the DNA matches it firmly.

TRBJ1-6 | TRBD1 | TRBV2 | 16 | CASSLGQGRFGSPLHF | TGTGCCAGCAGTTTGGGACAGGGCCGGTTCGGTTCACCCCTCCACTTT
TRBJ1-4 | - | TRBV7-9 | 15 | CASSLPGSTNEKLFF | TGTGCCAGCAGCCTCCCGGGGTCAACTAATGAAAAACTGTTTTTT
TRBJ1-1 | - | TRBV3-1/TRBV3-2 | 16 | CASSQDFALIPRVAFF | TGTGCCAGCAGCCAAGACTTCGCGCTTATTCCGCGGGTGGCTTTCTTT
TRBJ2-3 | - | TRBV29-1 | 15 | CSAAEDSRSTDTQYF | TGCAGCGCCGCCGAGGACAGCCGAAGCACAGATACGCAGTATTTT
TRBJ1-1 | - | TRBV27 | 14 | CASTHKGGYTEAFF | TGTGCCAGCACCCACAAGGGGGGGTACACTGAAGCTTTCTTT
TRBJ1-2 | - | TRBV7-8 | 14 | CASSLPLTAYGYTF | TGTGCCAGCAGCTTACCACTGACTGCTTATGGCTACACCTTC
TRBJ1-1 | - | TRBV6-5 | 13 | CASSLQGNTEAFF | TGTGCCAGCAGTTTACAGGGAAACACTGAAGCTTTCTTT
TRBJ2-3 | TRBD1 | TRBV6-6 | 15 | CASSQQGASTDTQYF | TGTGCCAGCAGTCAACAGGGGGCTAGCACAGATACGCAGTATTTT
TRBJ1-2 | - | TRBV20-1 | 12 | CSASLTVYGYTF | TGCAGTGCTAGTCTCACAGTCTATGGCTACACCTTC
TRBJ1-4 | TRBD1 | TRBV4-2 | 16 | CASSPWTGQANEKLFF | TGTGCCAGCAGCCCTTGGACAGGGCAAGCTAATGAAAAACTGTTTTTT
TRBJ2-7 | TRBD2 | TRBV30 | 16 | CAWSYSSGSLEYEQYF | TGTGCCTGGAGTTATTCTAGCGGGAGCTTGGAGTACGAGCAGTACTTC
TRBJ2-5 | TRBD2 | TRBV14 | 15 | CASRHTSGGLETQYF | TGTGCCAGCAGGCACACCAGCGGGGGTTTGGAGACCCAGTACTTC
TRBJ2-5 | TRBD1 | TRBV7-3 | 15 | CASSVGQGRPETQYF | TGTGCCAGCAGCGTAGGACAGGGGAGGCCAGAGACCCAGTACTTC
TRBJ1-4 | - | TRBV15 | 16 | CATSREGAGPNEKLFF | TGTGCCACCAGCAGAGAGGGAGCGGGCCCTAATGAAAAACTGTTTTTT
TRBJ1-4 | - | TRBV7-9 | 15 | CASSFLQGTNEKLFF | TGTGCCAGCAGCTTCTTACAGGGTACTAATGAAAAACTGTTTTTT
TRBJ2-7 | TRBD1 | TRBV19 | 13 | CATEGDRGIEQYF | TGTGCCACAGAAGGGGACAGGGGTATCGAGCAGTACTTC
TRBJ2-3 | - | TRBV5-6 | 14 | CASRSTYSTDTQYF | TGTGCCAGCCGGAGTACGTATAGCACAGATACGCAGTATTTT
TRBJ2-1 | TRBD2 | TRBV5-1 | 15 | CATTVAGNSYNEQFF | TGCGCCACCACCGTAGCGGGAAACTCCTACAATGAGCAGTTCTTC